This TCR beta chain is drawn from a study of response to subunit inactivated influenza vaccine. Note on this clonotype: The antigen remains unidentified.

TCRdb used MiXCR to reprocess the RT-PCR reads, holding one entry per CDR3 protein. The sample carries about 800,000 distinct CDR3 sequences, about 20% recorded once. V lost 5 bases and J lost 6; bases outside the gene matches: 9. The length of the CDR3 is 15 residues. Germline-derived CDR1 and CDR2 are MNHEY and SVGEGT. Study-wide points: Authors suggested few new T cells are recruited by each seasonal influenza vaccination.

This clonotype was sampled from a man aged 50-60 years who received an inactivated influenza vaccine. The chain is built from TRBV6-2 or TRBV6-3 and TRBJ1-5, with 8 positions matching TRBD1. This sample comprised PBMCs from blood, obtained 5 to 6 days after vaccination. This chain's CDR3 is CASSHPGQGGQPQHF. The CDR3 DNA reads TGTGCCAGCAGTCACCCAGGACAGGGAGGTCAGCCCCAGCATTTT.